The clone carrying this TCR beta chain was seen at least ten times. The source of the sample is a study of CD8 T cells in ankylosing spondylitis. One entry per CDR3 protein results from TCRdb running MiXCR on the 5' RACE reads. The sample includes approximately 45,000 distinct CDR3 sequences, 3% to 4.5% of them seen just once. This CDR3 has 15 amino acids. V shed 3 bases, J shed 5 bases, and the junction held 7 bases outside the gene matches. CDR1 is SGDLS and CDR2 is YYNGEE in the germline V gene. The receptor was derived from a female donor with ankylosing spondylitis or in good health (not recorded which). Material: blood, either unsorted or a sorted T cell fraction (not recorded which). This chain uses TRBV9 with TRBJ2-2; 7 nucleotides match TRBD2. The CDR3 region is CASSENGGRTGELFF. The CDR3 nucleotides are TGTGCCAGCAGCGAAAACGGGGGGAGAACCGGGGAGCTGTTTTTT.